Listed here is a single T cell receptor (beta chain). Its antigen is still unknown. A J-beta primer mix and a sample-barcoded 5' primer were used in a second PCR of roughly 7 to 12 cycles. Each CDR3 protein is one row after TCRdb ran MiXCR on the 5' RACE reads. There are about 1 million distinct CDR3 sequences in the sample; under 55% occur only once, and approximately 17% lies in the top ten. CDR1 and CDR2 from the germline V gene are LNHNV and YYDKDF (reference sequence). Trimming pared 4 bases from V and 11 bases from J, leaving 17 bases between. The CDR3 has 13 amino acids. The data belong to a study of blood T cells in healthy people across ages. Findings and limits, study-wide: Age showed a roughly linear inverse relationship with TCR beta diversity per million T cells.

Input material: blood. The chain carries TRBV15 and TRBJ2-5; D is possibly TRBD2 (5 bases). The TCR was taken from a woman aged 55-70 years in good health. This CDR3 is CATSKDSSNEQYF. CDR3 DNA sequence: TGTGCCACCAGCAAGGACTCGAGCAATGAGCAGTACTTC. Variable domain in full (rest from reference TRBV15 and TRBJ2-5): DAMVIQNPRYQVTQFGKPVTLSCSQTLNHNVMYWYQQKSSQAPKLLFHYYDKDFNNEADTPDNFQSRRPNTSFCFLDIRSPGLGDTAMYLCATSKDSSNEQYFGPGTRLLVL.